These T cell receptor beta chains were read from a single sample in a study of cytomegalovirus exposure and HLA in healthy donors. Method: immunoSEQ multiplex PCR; TCRdb's copy keeps in-frame clones and lacks some. The sample has 150,000 to 200,000 clones, 80% to 90% seen once. What was sequenced was PBMCs. These receptors all stem from a woman aged 30 to 39 in good health and CMV-seronegative. The CDR3 runs from the conserved cysteine through the conserved F or W. Fields, in order: clone size, D gene, J gene, V gene, CDR3 protein, CDR3 DNA. D genes are given only for firm matches. Expanded clones are given a class, and other clones once, few, many or no size at all.

abundance: NA
d_gene: TRBD2
j_gene: TRBJ2-7
v_gene: TRBV19
CDR3aa: CASSTGLAVNEQYF
CDR3nt: TGTGCCAGTAGTACGGGACTAGCGGTTAACGAGCAGTACTTC

abundance: NA
d_gene: NA
j_gene: TRBJ2-1
v_gene: TRBV11-1
CDR3aa: CASSLTGYEQFF
CDR3nt: TGTGCCAGCAGCTTAACCGGGTATGAGCAGTTCTTC

abundance: NA
d_gene: NA
j_gene: TRBJ2-3
v_gene: TRBV12-5
CDR3aa: CASGTRGAGTDTQYF
CDR3nt: TGTGCTAGTGGAACCCGGGGGGCAGGCACAGATACGCAGTATTTT

abundance: NA
d_gene: NA
j_gene: TRBJ1-1
v_gene: TRBV5-4
CDR3aa: CASSLGSPNTEAFF
CDR3nt: TGTGCCAGCAGCTTGGGGAGCCCGAACACTGAAGCTTTCTTT

abundance: NA
d_gene: TRBD1
j_gene: TRBJ2-7
v_gene: TRBV10-3
CDR3aa: CAISRGQGAPEQYF
CDR3nt: TGTGCCATCAGCAGGGGACAGGGGGCGCCCGAGCAGTACTTC

abundance: NA
d_gene: NA
j_gene: TRBJ1-1
v_gene: TRBV4-1
CDR3aa: CASSQSSGDTEAFF
CDR3nt: TGCGCCAGCAGCCAATCATCAGGGGACACTGAAGCTTTCTTT

abundance: NA
d_gene: NA
j_gene: TRBJ1-3
v_gene: TRBV6-6
CDR3aa: CASSYGQATNF
CDR3nt: TGTGCCAGCAGTTACGGGCAGGCCACCAATTTT

abundance: NA
d_gene: NA
j_gene: TRBJ2-7
v_gene: TRBV7-9
CDR3aa: CASSLVGSSYEQYF
CDR3nt: TGTGCCAGCAGCTTAGTTGGTAGCTCCTACGAGCAGTACTTC

abundance: NA
d_gene: NA
j_gene: TRBJ2-7
v_gene: TRBV27
CDR3aa: CASSPVAGAYEQYF
CDR3nt: TGTGCCAGCAGTCCAGTAGCAGGGGCCTACGAGCAGTACTTC

abundance: NA
d_gene: TRBD1
j_gene: TRBJ1-1
v_gene: TRBV11-2
CDR3aa: CASSKTGAMNTEAFF
CDR3nt: TGTGCCAGCAGCAAAACAGGGGCAATGAACACTGAAGCTTTCTTT

abundance: once
d_gene: NA
j_gene: TRBJ1-2
v_gene: TRBV9
CDR3aa: CASSVARAGNGYTF
CDR3nt: TGTGCCAGCAGCGTAGCCCGGGCAGGGAATGGCTACACCTTC

abundance: NA
d_gene: NA
j_gene: TRBJ2-7
v_gene: TRBV21-1
CDR3aa: CARRRKSYEQYF
CDR3nt: TGTGCCAGACGGAGGAAATCCTACGAGCAGTACTTC

abundance: NA
d_gene: NA
j_gene: TRBJ1-1
v_gene: TRBV30
CDR3aa: CAWTLPGATEAFF
CDR3nt: TGTGCCTGGACCCTCCCGGGAGCCACTGAAGCTTTCTTT

abundance: few
d_gene: NA
j_gene: TRBJ2-3
v_gene: TRBV7-8
CDR3aa: CASTKVGGHTDTQYF
CDR3nt: TGTGCCAGCACCAAGGTGGGCGGGCACACAGATACGCAGTATTTT

abundance: NA
d_gene: NA
j_gene: TRBJ1-2
v_gene: TRBV5-6
CDR3aa: CASSLGGGNTF
CDR3nt: TGTGCCAGCAGCTTGGGCGGCGGAAACACCTTC

abundance: NA
d_gene: NA
j_gene: TRBJ2-7
v_gene: TRBV18
CDR3aa: CASSPSPSGYEQYF
CDR3nt: TGTGCCAGCTCCCCGTCCCCTTCAGGATACGAGCAGTACTTC

abundance: NA
d_gene: TRBD1
j_gene: TRBJ1-1
v_gene: TRBV6-1
CDR3aa: CASTSTGGVMEAFF
CDR3nt: TGTGCCAGCACCTCAACAGGGGGGGTAATGGAAGCTTTCTTT

abundance: many
d_gene: TRBD1
j_gene: TRBJ2-2
v_gene: TRBV4-2
CDR3aa: CASSPGQGDTGELFF
CDR3nt: TGTGCCAGCAGCCCGGGACAGGGGGACACCGGGGAGCTGTTTTTT